These 31 T cell receptor beta chains came from one sample sequenced in a study of Tregs in tolerant kidney transplant recipients. Profiled with immunoSEQ multiplex PCR; TCRdb holds only in-frame clones, not every one. The sample lists some 70,000 clones, roughly 84% seen once, with around 4% in the top ten. Sequencing used CD4+ T cells from blood. The receptors stem from a human donor in good health.

The chain uses TRBV4-1 and TRBJ2-6; D not certain. The CDR3 spans 15 residues. The germline V gene encodes CDR1 MGHRA and CDR2 YSYEKL. V lost 1 base to trimming and J lost 0 bases, with 4 bases between them. CDR3 nucleotides: TGCGCCAGCAGCCAAGGATACTCTGGGGCCAACGTCCTGACTTTC. Amino acids: CASSQGYSGANVLTF.

The V gene is TRBV18, the J gene TRBJ2-7; TRBD2 matches at 9 bases. The CDR3 runs 15 residues. The V gene's germline CDR1 is KGHSH and CDR2 LQKENI. J lost 2 bases, V lost 2 bases, and 4 bases had no gene match. Here the CDR3 reads CASSPKRGVTYEQYF. CDR3 nucleotide sequence: TGTGCCAGCTCACCAAAGCGGGGGGTAACCTACGAGCAGTACTTC.

For this clone: Other DNA sequences in the sample encode the same CDR3. This chain joins TRBV7-9 and TRBJ1-2; 7 positions agree with TRBD1. This CDR3 region has 12 residues. The germline gives CDR1 SEHNR, CDR2 FQNEAQ (reference sequence). The ends lost 2 bases at V and 6 bases at J; junction bases unmatched: 0. This CDR3 is CASSLTGDGYTF. CDR3 in DNA: TGTGCCAGCAGCTTAACAGGGGATGGCTACACCTTC.

This chain uses TRBV21-1 with TRBJ2-5; the table's D call of TRBD2 was not tested on the DNA. TRBV21-1 is deemed a pseudogene. The CDR3 sequence is 11 residues long. CDR3 bases: TGTGCCAGCAGCAAAGTCCTACTCCTAGACTTC. Its translation: CASSKVLLLDF.

The rearrangement joins TRBV15 to TRBJ1-2; no firm D call. Germline CDR1 LNHNV, CDR2 YYDKDF (reference sequence). V lost 1 base, J lost 0 bases, and 12 bases lay in between. The CDR3 runs to 16 residues. DNA for the CDR3: TGTGCCACCAGCAGAGGTACGCCAGGAGCTAACTATGGCTACACCTTC. This encodes CATSRGTPGANYGYTF.

This chain links TRBV7-9 with TRBJ1-1, with 7 positions matching TRBD1. The CDR3 totals 14 residues. The V gene's germline CDR1 is SEHNR and CDR2 FQNEAQ (reference sequence). The junction had 9 bases not matched to a gene; V was cut back by 6 bases and J by 5 bases. CDR3 nucleotides: TGTGCCAGCAGGCATAGACAGGGAAGAACTGAAGCTTTCTTT. Its translation is CASRHRQGRTEAFF.

The chain uses TRBV29-1 and TRBJ2-5, with D possibly matching TRBD1 (5 bases). Trimming took off 3 bases at V and 8 bases at J, with 16 bases between the two ends. The CDR3 length is 13 residues. Germline CDR1 is SQVTM and CDR2 is ANQGSEA. The CDR3 DNA reads TGCAGCGTTGAGCCACAGGCCCCTGGAACCCAGTACTTC. Protein sequence: CSVEPQAPGTQYF.

The V and J genes are TRBV15 and TRBJ2-1; D tentatively reads TRBD1 or TRBD2 (7 bases each). Germline V gene lookup returns CDR1 LNHNV and CDR2 YYDKDF (reference sequence). V lost 1 base, J lost 4 bases, and 14 bases lay in between. The CDR3 consists of 16 residues. The chain's CDR3 is CATSRGRGGQYNEQFF. The CDR3 DNA reads TGTGCCACCAGCAGAGGGAGGGGGGGACAGTACAATGAGCAGTTCTTC.

This clone was detected only a few times. The CDR3 sequence: CASGLGSGQGGQPQHF. The CDR3 nucleotides are TGTGCTAGTGGTTTGGGGAGTGGACAGGGGGGCCAGCCCCAGCATTTT. V gene TRBV12-5 combines with J gene TRBJ1-5; TRBD1 agrees at 10 bases. V gave up 1 base and J gave up 7 bases; unmatched junction bases: 7. Looked up from germline, CDR1 is LGHNT and CDR2 is FRNRAP. This CDR3 comprises 16 residues.

The chain is built from TRBV7-2 and TRBJ2-7; D unclear. The CDR3 covers 12 residues. CDR1 is SGHTA and CDR2 is FQGNSA in the germline V gene. Between the trimmed V and J ends, which lost 3 bases and 6 bases, there was a span of 9 bases. The CDR3 protein is CASSFSSREQYF. The CDR3 bases are TGTGCCAGCAGCTTCAGCTCTCGCGAGCAGTACTTC.

This clone has just one count. The chain combines TRBV21-1 with TRBJ2-7; the table's D call, TRBD1, was not checked against the DNA. TRBV21-1 is termed a pseudogene. The CDR3 runs 20 residues. The CDR3 loop is CASSKEGVCRDRLFSYEQYF. DNA of the CDR3: TGTGCCAGCAGCAAAGAAGGGGTTTGCCGGGACAGGCTCTTCTCCTACGAGCAGTACTTC.

V gene TRBV7-9 combines with J gene TRBJ2-7, with TRBD2 matching over 9 bases. V was pared by 5 bases and J by 2 bases, with 7 bases of the junction left unmatched. The CDR3 is 15 amino acids. Germline V lookup: CDR1 SEHNR, CDR2 FQNEAQ (reference sequence). DNA of the CDR3: TGTGCCAGCAGCCCTACACTAGCGGGCACCTACGAGCAGTACTTC. It is translated as CASSPTLAGTYEQYF.

V and J are TRBV5-1 and TRBJ2-5, with D maybe TRBD1 (6 bases). V dropped 4 bases and J dropped 3 bases, with 19 bases sitting between them. CDR1 is SGHRS and CDR2 is YFSETQ in the germline V gene. The CDR3 contains 16 residues. Written as DNA, the CDR3 is TGCGCCAGCAGCCCGGCGAGGGGGATCCATAAAGAGACCCAGTACTTC. Translation: CASSPARGIHKETQYF.

The rearrangement uses TRBV7-2 and TRBJ1-2, with 7 nucleotides matching TRBD1. This CDR3 comprises 17 residues. Trimming cost V 3 bases and J 7 bases; bases outside gene matches: 17. Germline V gene data show CDR1 as SGHTA and CDR2 as FQGNSA. CDR3 bases: TGTGCCAGCAGCTTCCGGGCAGGGGGTACCCAGGGGGGTGGCTACACCTTC. Its protein product is CASSFRAGGTQGGGYTF.

The chain combines TRBV5-8 with TRBJ2-7; D gene unclear. V lost 4 bases and J lost 2, with 16 bases in between. This CDR3 spans 15 amino acids. CDR1 and CDR2 from the germline V gene are SGHTS and YDEGEE. The CDR3 coding sequence is TGTGCCAGCAGCCCCCTCTTGGGGAAGACCTACGAGCAGTACTTC. This encodes CASSPLLGKTYEQYF.

CDR3 nucleotides: TGTGCCAGCAGCTTCGGCGGGAGTTCCTACGAGCAGTACTTC. Protein: CASSFGGSSYEQYF. The rearrangement joins TRBV5-6 to TRBJ2-7, with 7 bases identical to TRBD2. Germline values: CDR1 SGHDT, CDR2 YYEEEE. The junction had 3 bases not matched to a gene; V was cut back by 2 bases and J by 1 base. The CDR3 loop spans 14 amino acids. Complete variable domain (other parts from reference TRBV5-6 and TRBJ2-7): DAGVTQSPTHLIKTRGQQVTLRCSPKSGHDTVSWYQQALGQGPQFIFQYYEEEERQRGNFPDRFSGHQFPNYSSELNVNALLLGDSALYLCASSFGGSSYEQYFGPGTRLTVT.

This clone was counted a single time. This chain connects TRBV11-2 to TRBJ2-2, with D possibly being TRBD1 (5 bases). CDR3 size: 13 residues. Trimming removed 2 bases from V and 5 bases from J, with 6 bases in between. Germline V CDR1 and CDR2: SGHAT, FQNNGV. CDR3 in DNA: TGTGCCAGCAGCTTACAGGGTACCGGGGAGCTGTTTTTT. Its protein product is CASSLQGTGELFF.

The rearrangement uses TRBV5-4 and TRBJ2-7; 10 bases align to TRBD1. V was pared by 1 base and J by 5 bases, with 6 bases of the junction left unmatched. Germline loops: CDR1 SGHNT, CDR2 YYREEE (reference sequence). The CDR3 is made up of 15 amino acids. The CDR3 nucleotides read TGTGCCAGCAGCTTGACGGGACAGGGGAACAACGAGCAGTACTTC. Protein sequence: CASSLTGQGNNEQYF.

This chain connects TRBV27 to TRBJ1-4; 7 bases are shared with TRBD1. CDR1 is MNHEY, CDR2 SMNVEV, per germline (reference sequence). The V gene end was trimmed by 2 bases and the J gene end by 3 bases; junction bases not matched to a gene: 9. The CDR3 spans 17 residues. The chain's CDR3 is CASSLSPGGWSNEKLFF. The CDR3 nucleotides read TGTGCCAGCAGTTTAAGCCCAGGGGGTTGGTCTAATGAAAAACTGTTTTTT.

The sample holds one count of this clone. The rearrangement uses TRBV4-2 and TRBJ2-7, with TRBD2 identical over 12 bases. With V trimmed by 1 base and J by 7 bases, 8 bases remained unmatched. Germline V gene sequence: CDR1 LGHNA, CDR2 YNFKEQ. The CDR3 contains 16 residues. CDR3 sequence reads: CASSQGQGLAGPEQYF. CDR3 in DNA: TGTGCCAGCAGCCAAGGTCAGGGACTAGCGGGTCCGGAGCAGTACTTC.

The rearrangement uses TRBV6-1 and TRBJ1-4; D is possibly TRBD1 (6 bases). Germline values: CDR1 MNHNS, CDR2 SASEGT. With 4 bases removed from V and 3 bases from J, the gap between germline ends came to 12 bases. The CDR3 contains 15 residues. DNA of the CDR3: TGTGCCAGCAGTGCACAGGGTACCTCTAATGAAAAACTGTTTTTT. Translating gives CASSAQGTSNEKLFF.

Written as DNA, the CDR3 is TGTGCCAGCAGGAATTACTGGGGACAGCGGTTCTCTGGAAACACCATATATTTT. It specifies CASRNYWGQRFSGNTIYF. The gene calls are TRBV13 and TRBJ1-3; the match to TRBD1 covers 7 bases. Per the germline V gene, CDR1 is PRHDT and CDR2 is FYEKMQ (reference sequence). J gave up 0 bases and V 6 bases, and 14 bases lay outside the gene matches. This CDR3 has 18 residues.

In regard to this clone: Other DNA sequences in this specimen translate into the identical CDR3. The genes are TRBV7-2 and TRBJ2-7, with unresolved D. The germline V gene encodes CDR1 SGHTA and CDR2 FQGNSA. The V end lost 3 bases, the J end lost 3 bases, and 6 bases lay between the germline ends. The CDR3 contains 12 residues. The CDR3, as DNA: TGTGCCAGCAGCTTGAACAGCTACGAGCAGTACTTC. Translation gives CASSLNSYEQYF.

The chain carries TRBV18 and TRBJ1-1; a weak D match, TRBD1 (6 bases). Germline V CDR1 and CDR2: KGHSH, LQKENI. V lost 6 bases and J 4 bases, leaving 18 bases between the germline ends. The CDR3 covers 15 residues. This CDR3 is CASSQSVQQGTEAFF. CDR3 DNA sequence: TGTGCCAGCTCCCAGTCGGTTCAACAGGGCACTGAAGCTTTCTTT.

This clone has just a few counts. J is TRBJ1-1 and V is TRBV6-5, with 7 bases lining up with TRBD1. CDR1 is MNHEY and CDR2 is SVGAGI in the germline V gene. The V gene end was trimmed by 5 bases and the J gene end by 3 bases; junction bases not matched to a gene: 9. The CDR3 totals 15 residues. DNA for the CDR3: TGTGCCAGCAGTAACAGGGGACGGAGTCACACTGAAGCTTTCTTT. The encoded protein is CASSNRGRSHTEAFF.

The chain carries TRBV11-2 and TRBJ1-2; D unresolved. V was trimmed by 4 bases and J by 0 bases, leaving 12 bases between them. Germline CDR1 SGHAT, CDR2 FQNNGV. The CDR3 covers 15 residues. CDR3 protein: CASSSRPHPNYGYTF. The CDR3 nucleotides read TGTGCCAGCAGCTCCCGTCCCCATCCTAACTATGGCTACACCTTC.

The V call is TRBV7-9, the J call TRBJ2-3; D might be TRBD1 or TRBD2, each matching 5 bases. V lost 6 bases and J lost 6, with 13 bases in between. The germline CDR1 and CDR2 sequences are SEHNR and FQNEAQ (reference sequence). The CDR3 sequence is 13 residues long. CDR3: CASSFVGTDTQYF. The DNA of the CDR3 is TGTGCCAGCAGTTTTGTCGGGACGGATACGCAGTATTTT.

This chain connects TRBV10-3 to TRBJ2-7, with D perhaps matching TRBD1 or TRBD2 (6 bases each). Germline CDR1 ENHRY, CDR2 SYGVKD. With 0 bases removed from V and 3 bases from J, the gap between germline ends came to 15 bases. This CDR3 has 16 residues. The CDR3: CAISESGGGDIYEQYF. CDR3 coding DNA: TGTGCCATCAGTGAGTCAGGAGGGGGAGACATCTACGAGCAGTACTTC.

The J gene is TRBJ2-3, the V gene TRBV11-3; 9 bases match TRBD2. J was trimmed by 5 bases and V by 5 bases; bases with no gene match: 11. CDR1 and CDR2 (germline): SGHNT, YENEEA. The CDR3 contains 16 residues. Written as DNA, the CDR3 is TGTGCCAGCAGCCAGGGGCTAGCGGGGATCCTAGATACGCAGTATTTT. It translates to CASSQGLAGILDTQYF.

The gene calls are TRBV7-6 and TRBJ2-7; TRBD1 matches at 7 bases. Germline V gene data show CDR1 as SGHVS and CDR2 as FNYEAQ. The CDR3 loop spans 15 amino acids. V gave up 5 bases and J gave up 3 bases; unmatched junction bases: 10. The CDR3 sequence: CASSLGQNPNYEQYF. The CDR3, as DNA: TGTGCCAGCAGCCTGGGACAGAACCCTAACTACGAGCAGTACTTC.

This sequence joins TRBV19 and TRBJ2-5, with TRBD2 identical over 10 bases. Germline assignment: CDR1 LNHDA and CDR2 SQIVND (reference sequence). This CDR3 has 18 amino acids. Trimming cost V 3 bases and J 2 bases; bases outside gene matches: 12. CDR3: CASSILFGGLALQETQYF. CDR3 bases: TGTGCCAGTAGTATTCTTTTTGGGGGACTAGCGCTTCAAGAGACCCAGTACTTC.